These 6 T cell receptor beta chains were all obtained from the same sample, sequenced in a study of cytomegalovirus exposure and HLA in healthy donors. PCR was performed using 60 Vbeta and 13 Jbeta primers. Sequencing was performed with immunoSEQ multiplex PCR; in TCRdb, only in-frame clones are kept and a portion is missing. The sample contains over 150,000 clones, 80% to 85% of which appear only once. Sequencing was done on a sample of PBMCs. Receptor source: a human donor in good health.

This chain uses TRBV27 with TRBJ1-5, with a possible D match to TRBD1 (5 bases). This CDR3 is 14 amino acids long. Germline V CDR1 and CDR2: MNHEY, SMNVEV (reference sequence). V gave up 5 bases and J gave up 5 bases, with 13 bases separating them. The CDR3 nucleotides are TGTGCCAGCAGTAGGGGACTGCCAGATCAGCCCCAGCATTTT. It translates to CASSRGLPDQPQHF.

The chain links TRBV5-4 to TRBJ2-1; D gene unclear. V gave up 0 bases and J gave up 1 base, with 14 bases separating them. Germline assignment: CDR1 SGHNT and CDR2 YYREEE (reference sequence). This CDR3 contains 17 residues. The CDR3 is CASSLAVLAGSYNEQFF. The CDR3 DNA reads TGTGCCAGCAGCTTGGCCGTCTTGGCAGGATCCTACAATGAGCAGTTCTTC.

The rearrangement joins TRBV7-2 to TRBJ2-7, with 7 bases identical to TRBD2. The germline CDR1 and CDR2 sequences are SGHTA and FQGNSA. The CDR3 spans 15 residues. After removal of 5 bases from V and 0 bases from J, the junction contained 7 bases not matched to a gene. The DNA for the CDR3 is TGTGCCAGCAGCACGCACGGGGGGAGCTCCTACGAGCAGTACTTC. Amino acids: CASSTHGGSSYEQYF.

This chain connects TRBV6-5 to TRBJ1-5, with 7 bases aligning to TRBD1. This CDR3 has 14 amino acids. After removal of 6 bases from V and 7 bases from J, the junction contained 9 bases not matched to a gene. Germline values: CDR1 MNHEY, CDR2 SVGAGI. DNA for the CDR3: TGTGCCAGCAGCAGGGACAGTCACCGCCAGCCCCAGCATTTT. Its protein product is CASSRDSHRQPQHF.

This clone appeared a single time. V usage is TRBV29-1 and J usage is TRBJ2-5; possibly TRBD2 for D (6 bases). This CDR3 region has 16 residues. Germline CDR1 is SQVTM and CDR2 is ANQGSEA. V was shortened by 3 bases and J by 5 bases, with 22 bases between the two germline ends. In nucleotides, the CDR3 is TGCAGCGTTGAGGTGGGACTGACTACGTTCGGGGAGACCCAGTACTTC. This translates into CSVEVGLTTFGETQYF.

The chain joins TRBV4-3 to TRBJ2-7; 11 nucleotides line up with TRBD2. V dropped 4 bases and J dropped 4; count of bases not matched to a gene: 9. In germline, CDR1 is LGHNA, CDR2 YSLEER. This CDR3 is built from 16 residues. For the CDR3, the DNA is TGCGCCAGCAGCCCATCCTCCGGACTAGCGGGTTACGAGCAGTACTTC. This sequence encodes CASSPSSGLAGYEQYF.